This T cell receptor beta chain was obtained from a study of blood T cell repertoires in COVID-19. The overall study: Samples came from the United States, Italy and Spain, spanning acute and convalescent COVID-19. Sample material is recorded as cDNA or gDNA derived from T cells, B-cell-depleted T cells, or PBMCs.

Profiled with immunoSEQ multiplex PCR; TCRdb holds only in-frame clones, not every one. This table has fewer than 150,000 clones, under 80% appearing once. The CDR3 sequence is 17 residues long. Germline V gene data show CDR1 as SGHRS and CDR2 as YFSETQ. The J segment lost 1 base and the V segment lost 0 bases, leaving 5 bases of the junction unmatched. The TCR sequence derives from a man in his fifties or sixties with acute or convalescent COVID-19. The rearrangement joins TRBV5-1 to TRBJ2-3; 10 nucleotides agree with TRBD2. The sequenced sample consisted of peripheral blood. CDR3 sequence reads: CASSLDLAGARTDTQYF. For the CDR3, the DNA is TGCGCCAGCAGCTTGGATCTAGCGGGGGCCCGCACAGATACGCAGTATTTT.